The entry that follows covers one T cell receptor (beta chain) sequence. Its target is not known. Mismatch with germline at one junction end may stem from a read error. This entry is derived from a study of tumor and adjacent non-tumor tissue in lung cancer. Background on the study: Aged about 31 to 76 years, patients included 10 men and roughly 5 women with stage I to III disease. Study observations and caveats: Tumor tissue had significantly higher TCR diversity than normal lung. Tumor repertoires had a smaller top 100 clone share than normal lung.

Three rounds of nested PCR, following a modified ARM-PCR protocol, produced the TCRbeta library. TCRdb reprocessed the multiplex PCR reads via MiXCR and lists one record per CDR3 protein. The sample holds 60,000 to 70,000 distinct CDR3 sequences; 76% are singletons and the top ten take 40% to 50%. This sample's RNA came from whole unsorted tissue. The normal lung tissue was taken more than 3 cm from the tumor edge. CDR1 is SEHNR and CDR2 is FQNEAQ in the germline V gene (reference sequence). The CDR3 sequence is 13 residues long. This TCR derives from a man between 60 and 70 years old with non-small cell lung cancer. Sequenced sample: distant non-tumor lung tissue. This chain links TRBV7-9 with TRBJ2-1; 8 positions agree with TRBD1. This CDR3 is CASSQGANNKQFF. CDR3 DNA: TGTGCCAGCAGTCAGGGGGCCAACAATAAGCAGTTCTTC.